This T cell receptor (beta chain) originates from a study of T cells in Graves' hyperthyroidism and ophthalmopathy. Findings and limits, study-wide: It was a median roughly six months before onset that the model predicted ophthalmopathy.

This clonotype showed up many times. Its specificity is not known. TCR beta CDR3 sequences were amplified from RNA transcripts. During a first-round RT-PCR of the TCR CDR3, the HTBI primer set was used. One entry per CDR3 protein results from TCRdb running MiXCR on the multiplex PCR reads. The sample holds about 210,000 distinct CDR3 sequences, roughly 18% seen once. Sequencing was performed on blood. The TCR comes from a man aged 45 to 65 with Graves' hyperthyroidism.

The CDR3 reads CASSDYNEQFF. The CDR3 coding sequence is TGTGCCAGCAGTGACTACAATGAGCAGTTCTTC. The chain is built from TRBV7-3 and TRBJ2-1; D is undetermined. V was trimmed by 6 bases and J by 3 bases, leaving 3 bases between them. Germline loops: CDR1 SGHTA, CDR2 FQGTGA. The CDR3 runs 11 residues.